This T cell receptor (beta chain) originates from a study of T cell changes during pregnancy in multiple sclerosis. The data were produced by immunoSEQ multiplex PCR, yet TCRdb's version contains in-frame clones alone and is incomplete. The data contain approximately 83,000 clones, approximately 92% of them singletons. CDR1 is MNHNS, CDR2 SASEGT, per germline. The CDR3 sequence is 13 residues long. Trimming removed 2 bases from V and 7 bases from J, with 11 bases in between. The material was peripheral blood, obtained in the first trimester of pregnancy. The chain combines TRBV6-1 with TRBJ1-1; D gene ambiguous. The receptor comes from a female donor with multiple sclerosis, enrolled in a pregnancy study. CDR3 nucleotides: TGTGCCAGCAGTGAAAGTCGAGCGCTTGAAGCTTTCTTT. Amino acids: CASSESRALEAFF.